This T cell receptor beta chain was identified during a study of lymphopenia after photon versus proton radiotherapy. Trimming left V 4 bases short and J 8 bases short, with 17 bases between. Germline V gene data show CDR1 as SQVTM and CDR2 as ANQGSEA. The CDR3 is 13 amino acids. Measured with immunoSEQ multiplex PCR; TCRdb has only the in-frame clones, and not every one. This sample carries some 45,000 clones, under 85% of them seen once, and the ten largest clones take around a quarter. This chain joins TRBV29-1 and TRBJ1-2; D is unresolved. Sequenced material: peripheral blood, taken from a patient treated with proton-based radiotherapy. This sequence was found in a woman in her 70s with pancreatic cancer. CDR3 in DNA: TGCAGCGTTGTCTCTTTACAGTCCGGCGGCTACACCTTC. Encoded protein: CSVVSLQSGGYTF.